The rows below give T cell receptor beta chains drawn from one sample of a study of blood T cell repertoires in COVID-19. Clones were sequenced by immunoSEQ multiplex PCR, and TCRdb holds only the in-frame ones, with some missing. The sample has about 200,000 clones; around 89% are singletons. The sample taken for sequencing was peripheral blood. These receptors came from a man between 45 and 60 years old with acute or convalescent COVID-19. Each CDR3 is given with its conserved first and last residue. The order of the fields is V gene, clone size, J gene, CDR3 protein. Clone size is not always given. Where it is, it says once, few, many or a class for expanded clones.

TRBV7-8	.	TRBJ1-1	CASSPVPGGDTEAFF
TRBV3-1/TRBV3-2	once	TRBJ2-7	CASSHVATSGSHEQYF
TRBV7-9	.	TRBJ2-7	CASSLAGQVSYEQYF
TRBV9	.	TRBJ1-4	CASSAPHSGNEKLFF
TRBV7-9	.	TRBJ1-2	CASSLGQVHIYGYTF
TRBV18	.	TRBJ1-2	CASSPPGLGLGYTF
TRBV4-1	.	TRBJ2-2	CASSQLGLANTGELFF
TRBV9	.	TRBJ2-1	CASSPTSGPLFF
TRBV7-9	.	TRBJ2-7	CASSQNKGRGLSYEQYF
TRBV28	.	TRBJ2-7	CASSLPNSGAFGEQYF
TRBV7-2	.	TRBJ1-5	CASSLMGQVVNQPQHF
TRBV19	.	TRBJ2-5	CASSIGASGGVDETQYF
TRBV29-1	.	TRBJ1-3	CSARDTGSGNTIYF
TRBV25-1	.	TRBJ1-4	CASSEYGQPNEKLFF
TRBV13	.	TRBJ1-2	CASSSWTGTYGYTF
TRBV7-9	once	TRBJ2-1	CASSLSTSGRGNEQFF
TRBV4-1	.	TRBJ2-3	CASSQVAGNTDTQYF
TRBV27	.	TRBJ1-5	CASSDRGIGNQPQHF
TRBV21-1	once	TRBJ2-7	CASSNRDREFHEQYF
TRBV28	.	TRBJ2-5	CASSSDRDQQETQYF
TRBV10-2	.	TRBJ2-1	CASRGPPAGGPNEQFF
TRBV15	few	TRBJ1-5	CATSAWGQIPVPPQHF
TRBV18	.	TRBJ1-5	CASSPWAGSENNQPQHF
TRBV28	.	TRBJ1-4	CASSLRLTSEKLFF
TRBV15	.	TRBJ1-2	CATSSPRGGYTF
TRBV6-2/TRBV6-3	.	TRBJ2-1	CASSYLAGAYNEQFF
TRBV27	.	TRBJ1-5	CASRPGTGGSNQPQHF
TRBV5-1	.	TRBJ2-2	CASSQGTGGAAGELFF
TRBV5-4	.	TRBJ2-3	CASRLGQGTSTDTQYF
TRBV30	.	TRBJ2-1	CAWTIGTSGNNEQFF
TRBV19	.	TRBJ1-5	CASSTRGQAGQPQHF
TRBV19	.	TRBJ1-5	CASSRQGNNQPQHF
TRBV13	.	TRBJ2-1	CASSPPSGGEYEQFF
TRBV6-5	.	TRBJ2-2	CASKTPIGSTGELFF
TRBV6-5	.	TRBJ2-7	CASSLPWGLAYEQYF
TRBV30	.	TRBJ2-2	CAWRPQGFPTGELFF
TRBV19	.	TRBJ2-5	CASSVGDRETQYF
TRBV9	.	TRBJ2-5	CASSVAPGPETQYF
TRBV19	.	TRBJ1-6	CASRTGASPLHF
TRBV15	.	TRBJ2-1	CATSRVELADNEQFF
TRBV11-2	.	TRBJ2-7	CASSPRLAGDYEQYF
TRBV18	.	TRBJ2-2	CASSPAPDRLYTGELFF
TRBV19	.	TRBJ1-2	CATRQGARGYTF
TRBV28	.	TRBJ2-5	CASTGSRGFSETQYF